The TCR beta chain under discussion was sequenced for a study of blood T cell repertoires in COVID-19. The repertoire was sequenced with immunoSEQ multiplex PCR; TCRdb's copy has only in-frame clones and lacks some. This sample has a few hundred thousand clones; around 89% occur once, and the top ten carry around 4.3%. V lost 0 bases to trimming and J lost 0 bases; unmatched junction nucleotides: 3. This CDR3 is built from 15 residues. Germline-derived CDR1 and CDR2 are SGHRS and YFSETQ. The TCR originated in a woman younger than 30 with acute COVID-19. Input material: PBMCs or T cells enriched from blood (not recorded which). The chain is built from TRBV5-1 and TRBJ2-7; TRBD1 matches 7 bases. Here the CDR3 reads CASSLDRGHSYEQYF. The DNA of the CDR3 is TGCGCCAGCAGCTTGGACAGGGGCCACTCCTACGAGCAGTACTTC.